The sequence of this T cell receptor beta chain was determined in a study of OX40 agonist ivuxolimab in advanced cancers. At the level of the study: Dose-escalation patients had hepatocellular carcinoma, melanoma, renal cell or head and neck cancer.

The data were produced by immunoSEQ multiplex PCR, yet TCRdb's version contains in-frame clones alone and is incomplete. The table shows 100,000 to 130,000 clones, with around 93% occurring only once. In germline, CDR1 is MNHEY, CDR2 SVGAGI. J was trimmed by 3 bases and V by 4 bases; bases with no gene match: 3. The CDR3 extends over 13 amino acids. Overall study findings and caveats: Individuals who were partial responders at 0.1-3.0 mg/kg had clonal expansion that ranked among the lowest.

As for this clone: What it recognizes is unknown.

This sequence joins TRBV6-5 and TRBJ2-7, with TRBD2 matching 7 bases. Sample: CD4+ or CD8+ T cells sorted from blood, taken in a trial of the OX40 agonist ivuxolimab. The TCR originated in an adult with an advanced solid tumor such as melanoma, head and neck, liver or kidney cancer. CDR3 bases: TGTGCCAGCAGTTGGGGGAGGGTCTACGAGCAGTACTTC. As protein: CASSWGRVYEQYF.